A selection of T cell receptor beta chains follows, all from one sample in a study of CD8+CD57+ T cells in acquired aplastic anemia. TCRdb redid the calling of the reads with MiXCR, one entry per CDR3 protein. Of about 200,000 distinct CDR3 sequences listed, 65% are singletons. The sequenced sample consisted of sorted CD4+, CD8+, or CD8+CD57+ T cells (not recorded which) from PBMCs. All receptors come from a human donor with aplastic anemia. Both conserved end residues are part of each CDR3. The D gene is left open where the match is weak. Only part of the rows carry a size: once, few, many, or a class if the clone is expanded.

d_call j_call clone_size v_call cdr3_nt cdr3_aa
NA TRBJ2-7 NA TRBV2 TGTGCCAGCAGTGAGGAGACAGCTTCATACTACGAGCAGTACTTC CASSEETASYYEQYF
TRBD1 TRBJ1-2 NA TRBV28 TGTGCCAGCAAGTCGGGGACAGGGACCAAAACGGCCTACACCTTC CASKSGTGTKTAYTF
TRBD1 TRBJ2-3 NA TRBV7-2 TGCGCCAGCAGCTCTCAATCCGGGACAGGGGCAGATACGCAGTATTTT CASSSQSGTGADTQYF
NA TRBJ1-2 NA TRBV27 TGTGCCAGCACCTCCCAATGGGGCCCTCTCTATAGCTACACCTTC CASTSQWGPLYSYTF
NA TRBJ1-5 NA TRBV19 TGTGCCAGTAGTATCTCCGGGACACCCAATCAGCCCCAGCATTTT CASSISGTPNQPQHF
TRBD2 TRBJ2-7 NA TRBV2 TGTGCCGGGGGACTAGCCAACGAGCAGTACTTC CAGGLANEQYF
NA TRBJ2-1 NA TRBV19 TGTGCCACAAAAGCGGGCCCAGGTAGCTACAATGAGCAGTTCTTC CATKAGPGSYNEQFF
NA TRBJ2-1 NA TRBV7-3 TGTGCCAGCAGCTTCGCAGGGAGTCATGAGCAGTTCTTC CASSFAGSHEQFF
NA TRBJ2-7 many TRBV27 TGTGCCAGCAGGTCTGGCGGAGCCTTGGGGCAGTACTTC CASRSGGALGQYF
NA TRBJ2-7 NA TRBV20-1 TGCAGTGCCAATTCCATTTACAGCTCCTACGAGCAGTACTTC CSANSIYSSYEQYF
NA TRBJ2-7 NA TRBV10-3 TGTGCCAGCAGCCACTGGGCCCCTTGGAGGGGCACCTACGAGCAGTACTTC CASSHWAPWRGTYEQYF
TRBD1 TRBJ1-2 NA TRBV7-3 TGTGCCAGCAGCCCCGGGACAGAGCAGTTTGGCTACACCTTC CASSPGTEQFGYTF